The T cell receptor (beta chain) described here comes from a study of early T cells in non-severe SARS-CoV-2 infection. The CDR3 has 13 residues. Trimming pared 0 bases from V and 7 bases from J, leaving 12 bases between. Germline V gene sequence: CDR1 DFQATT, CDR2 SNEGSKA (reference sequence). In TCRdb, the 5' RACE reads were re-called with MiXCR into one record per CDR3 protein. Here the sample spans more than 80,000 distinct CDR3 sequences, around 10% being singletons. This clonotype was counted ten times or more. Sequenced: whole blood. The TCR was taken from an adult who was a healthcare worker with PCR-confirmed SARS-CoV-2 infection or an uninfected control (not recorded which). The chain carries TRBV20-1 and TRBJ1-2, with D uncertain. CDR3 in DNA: TGCAGTGCTAGAGATACCTGGCAAACTGGCTACACCTTC. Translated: CSARDTWQTGYTF.